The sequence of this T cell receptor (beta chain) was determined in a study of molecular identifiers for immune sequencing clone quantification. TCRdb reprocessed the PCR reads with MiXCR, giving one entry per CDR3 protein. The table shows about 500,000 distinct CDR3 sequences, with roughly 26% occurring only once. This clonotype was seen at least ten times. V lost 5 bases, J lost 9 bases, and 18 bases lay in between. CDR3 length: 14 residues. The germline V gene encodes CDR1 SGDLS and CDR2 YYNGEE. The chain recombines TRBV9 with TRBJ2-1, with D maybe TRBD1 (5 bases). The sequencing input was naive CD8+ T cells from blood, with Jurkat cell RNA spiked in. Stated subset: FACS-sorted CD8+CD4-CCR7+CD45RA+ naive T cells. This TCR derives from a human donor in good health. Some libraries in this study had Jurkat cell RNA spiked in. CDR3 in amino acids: CASSGSQGASEQFF. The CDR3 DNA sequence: TGTGCCAGCAGTGGCTCGCAGGGTGCTTCTGAGCAGTTCTTC.